This record covers a single T cell receptor (beta chain). The entry originates in a study of blood T cell repertoires in COVID-19. The V and J ends lost 6 bases and 5 bases, in that order; junction bases with no gene match: 11. The germline gives CDR1 MNHEY, CDR2 SMNVEV (reference sequence). This CDR3 comprises 15 residues. Data came from immunoSEQ multiplex PCR; TCRdb stores just in-frame clones and leaves some out. The sample carries roughly 190,000 clones, roughly 85% recorded once. The clonotype originates from a man in his sixties with active or convalescent COVID-19. The chain combines TRBV27 with TRBJ2-7; 9 bases align to TRBD1. The sample consisted of peripheral blood. DNA of the CDR3: TGTGCCAGCAGGACTCGGACAGGGGCCTCACACGAGCAGTACTTC. Translating it yields CASRTRTGASHEQYF.